This T cell receptor (beta chain) was sequenced in a study of long-term antiretroviral therapy in people with HIV (dated by TCRdb to between 2022 and 2023). Looking at the study overall: Collection of the earliest samples took place about a decade ahead of the 2015 WHO recommendation for immediate ART, at a time when ART was typically delayed until CD4 counts fell. A retrospective serial study tested whether ART initiation and durable HIV suppression were associated with changes in peripheral blood TRB repertoire composition and diversity. A total of some 200 cryopreserved PBMC samples came from approximately 30 adults with confirmed HIV infection and were collected serially over a mean of roughly six years (range 1-12). Among the 30 or so participants with HIV, about a dozen were female. Test extractions of a monoclonal T-cell line alongside some 36 polyclonal samples showed no cross-contamination during QIAcube processing.

The immunoSEQ hsTCRB v3.0 assay was used at survey level resolution to sequence the TRB variable region. The target sequencing depth for TRB was roughly 40,000-55,000 T-cell genomes per sample. Pooled TRB libraries were sequenced on an Illumina MiSeq with a v3 150-cycle kit. In the authors' own workflow: Repertoire analysis was run in R within a reproducible Nextflow workflow that covered QC, data transformation and analysis. LymphoSeq2, an R package for AIRR-Seq data exploration, was used to implement custom analyses. After excluding a few samples that yielded fewer than 5000 total TRB sequences, 150 to 200 HIV repertoires remained for analysis. Among the approximately 190 retained HIV repertoires, more than 55 were collected before ART initiation and 129 after ART initiation. Repertoires were downsampled to 5000 TRB nucleotide sequences, and summary statistics were averaged over 100 downsampling iterations. The analysis kept only TRB sequences whose CDR3 regions were at least seven amino acids long. A Shannon entropy-derived clonality score and the Gini coefficient were used to measure diversity. Repertoire networks linked the top 5000 CDR3 amino acid sequences whenever two sequences differed by an edit distance of one. For TRB CDR3 amino acid sequences, antigen specificity groups and MHC restriction were predicted with GLIPH2. To flag known CMV, EBV, HIV or tissue antigen associations, CDR3 amino acid sequences were matched against VDJdb and McPAS-TCR. Pre-ART, post-ART and control groups were compared with Wilcoxon signed-rank tests and Holm-Bonferroni correction. The source is immuneACCESS, and TCRdb retained only in-frame sequences with V and J called. Part of the clones is not carried over; for the studies checked, unresolved V genes explain less than half of this, and the remainder is unexplained. That table supplies the V and J calls and clone size; D and trimming were determined from the DNA. The sample table contains about 10,000 clones; only one count was recorded for approximately 78% of them. In total, the top ten clones hold over 15% of the sample.

Regarding this clone: This receptor's antigen is unknown. Base qualities are not recorded, but no much larger clone differs from it by a single base.

The paper's findings and limits, for the study overall: A significant increase in TRB diversity was found to be associated with ART initiation, although TRB diversity was observed to remain significantly below that of transplant donor controls even after long-term ART. Because pre-ART samples had limited cell numbers, profiling was done on unsorted PBMC rather than on sorted CD4+ and CD8+ T cells. Samples dated from about 2003 to 2018, and the ART regimens used may be less effective than current ones. Since PBMC availability was limited, sequencing covered only the TCR beta chain, with no alpha chain pairing. The repertoire was dominated across all time points by expanded TRB clones identified before ART initiation, although this dominance was seen to fluctuate and to decrease in many PLHIV after ART. Inferences about post-ART repertoire changes were limited because no data were available on ART adherence, viral resistance or therapy changes. HIV repertoires had narrower CDR3 length ranges than controls, and the network structure suggested an antigen-experienced repertoire that shifted only slightly toward naive after ART.

The CDR3, from cysteine to phenylalanine, totals 15 residues. Only the CDR3 region is kept as DNA, spanning 45 bases read in frame from base 1. The V end gives up 7 bases and the J end 0 bases, leaving 9 bases in the junction not matched to a gene. Looking up the germline V gene yields CDR1 MDHEN and CDR2 SYDVKM. Participants were included only if at least one PBMC sample before ART initiation and at least two post-ART samples were available. All participants with HIV were treated in the United States of America. Before DNA extraction, cryopreserved samples containing 1-10 million PBMC were thawed and washed. At the time of the earliest PBMC sample for each participant with HIV, ages ranged from roughly 20 to 60 years. Per participant, PBMC samples came from 1-4 timepoints prior to ART initiation and 2-8 timepoints following ART initiation, for a median of 7 samples. Serial HIV viral load, CD4+ T-cell count, ART history and demographic data were obtained for every participant. Using a Qiagen kit on a QIAcube, genomic DNA was extracted from unsorted PBMC, with samples processed in batches of 12.

Sequences were derived from unsorted PBMCs, sampled 0.7 years after starting antiretroviral therapy. The sequence links TRBV28 to TRBJ2-7; 7 of the junction bases match TRBD2. This receptor was taken from a man between 35 and 55 years old with HIV. This receptor has the CDR3 CASNLGGSSSYEQYF. In nucleotides, the sequence is TGTGCCAGCAACCTCGGCGGGAGTAGCTCCTACGAGCAGTACTTC.